The TCR beta chain described here comes from a study of blood T cell repertoires in COVID-19. Study as a whole: The United States, Italy and Spain supplied acute and convalescent COVID-19 samples. In each case, the material was cDNA or gDNA derived from T cells, B-cell-depleted T cells, or PBMCs.

Original processing notes: From reference gene primer amplification, estimates of nucleated cell counts were derived. Method: immunoSEQ multiplex PCR; TCRdb's copy keeps in-frame clones and lacks some. The DNA gave D and trimming, while V, J and clone size come from that table. The table shows 280,000 or so clones, with approximately 91% occurring only once. CDR1 is LGHNA, CDR2 YSLEER, per germline. The CDR3 runs to 14 residues. Trimming stripped 0 bases from V and 2 bases from J, with 5 bases between. V usage is TRBV4-3 and J usage is TRBJ1-3; D is undetermined. The sequenced sample consisted of peripheral blood. The TCR sequence derives from an older woman with acute or convalescent COVID-19. CDR3 DNA: TGCGCCAGCAGCCAAGAGGCCGCTGGAAACACCATATATTTT. Translated, it gives CASSQEAAGNTIYF.